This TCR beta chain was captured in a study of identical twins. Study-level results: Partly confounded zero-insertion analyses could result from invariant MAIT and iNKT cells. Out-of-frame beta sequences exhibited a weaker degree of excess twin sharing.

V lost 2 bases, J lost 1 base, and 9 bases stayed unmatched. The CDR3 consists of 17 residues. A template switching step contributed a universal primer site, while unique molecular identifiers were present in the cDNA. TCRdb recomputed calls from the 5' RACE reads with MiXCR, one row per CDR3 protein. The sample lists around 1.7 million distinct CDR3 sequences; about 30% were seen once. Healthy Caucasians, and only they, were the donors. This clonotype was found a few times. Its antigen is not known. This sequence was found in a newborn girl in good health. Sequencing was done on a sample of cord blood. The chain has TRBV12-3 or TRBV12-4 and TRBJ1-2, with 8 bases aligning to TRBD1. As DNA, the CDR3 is TGTGCCAGCAGTTTAAGTCTCGCAGGGGGCTATAACTATGGCTACACCTTC. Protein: CASSLSLAGGYNYGYTF.